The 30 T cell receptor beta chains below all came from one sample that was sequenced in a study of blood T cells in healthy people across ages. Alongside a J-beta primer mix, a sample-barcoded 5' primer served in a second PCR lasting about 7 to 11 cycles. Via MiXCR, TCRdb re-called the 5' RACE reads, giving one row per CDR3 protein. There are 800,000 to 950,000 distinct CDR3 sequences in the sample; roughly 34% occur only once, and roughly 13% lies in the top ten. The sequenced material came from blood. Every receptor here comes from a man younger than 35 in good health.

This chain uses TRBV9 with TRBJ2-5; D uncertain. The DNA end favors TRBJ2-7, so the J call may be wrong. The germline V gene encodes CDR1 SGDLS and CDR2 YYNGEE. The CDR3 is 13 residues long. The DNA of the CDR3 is TGTGCCAGCAGCGTAGGAGAGGCTCACGAGCAGTACTTC. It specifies CASSVGEAHEQYF.

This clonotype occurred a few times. The CDR3: CASSLAGKSSYEQYF. As DNA, the CDR3 is TGTGCCAGCAGCTTAGCGGGGAAAAGCTCCTACGAGCAGTACTTC. This chain connects TRBV2 to TRBJ2-7, with TRBD2 identical over 8 bases. Per the germline V gene, CDR1 is SNHLY and CDR2 is FYNNEI. Trimming removed 6 bases from V and 0 bases from J; junction bases left unmatched: 7. This CDR3 is built from 15 residues.

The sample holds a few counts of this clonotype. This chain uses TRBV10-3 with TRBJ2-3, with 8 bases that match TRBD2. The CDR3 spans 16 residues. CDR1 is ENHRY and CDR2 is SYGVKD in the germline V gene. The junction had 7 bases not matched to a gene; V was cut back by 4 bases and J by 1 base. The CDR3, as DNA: TGTGCCATCAGTGCCGATTCGGGGGGGGGCACAGATACGCAGTATTTT. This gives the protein CAISADSGGGTDTQYF.

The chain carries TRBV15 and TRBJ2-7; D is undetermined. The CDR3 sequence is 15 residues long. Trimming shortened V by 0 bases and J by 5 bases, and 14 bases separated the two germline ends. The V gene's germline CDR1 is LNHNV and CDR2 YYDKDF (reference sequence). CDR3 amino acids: CATSRDLGCRHEQYF. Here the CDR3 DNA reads TGTGCCACCAGCAGAGATCTGGGGTGTCGACACGAGCAGTACTTC.

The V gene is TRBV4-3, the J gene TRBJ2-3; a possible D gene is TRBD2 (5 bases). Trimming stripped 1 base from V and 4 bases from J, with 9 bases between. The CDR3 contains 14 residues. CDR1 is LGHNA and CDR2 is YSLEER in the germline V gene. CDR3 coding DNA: TGCGCCAGCAGCCAAGGGACTCCCCCAGATACGCAGTATTTT. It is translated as CASSQGTPPDTQYF.

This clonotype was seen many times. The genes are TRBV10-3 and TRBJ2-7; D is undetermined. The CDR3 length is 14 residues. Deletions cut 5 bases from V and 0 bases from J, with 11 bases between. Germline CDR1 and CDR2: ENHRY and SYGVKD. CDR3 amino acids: CAISSMTISYEQYF. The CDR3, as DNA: TGTGCCATCAGTTCTATGACAATCTCCTACGAGCAGTACTTC.

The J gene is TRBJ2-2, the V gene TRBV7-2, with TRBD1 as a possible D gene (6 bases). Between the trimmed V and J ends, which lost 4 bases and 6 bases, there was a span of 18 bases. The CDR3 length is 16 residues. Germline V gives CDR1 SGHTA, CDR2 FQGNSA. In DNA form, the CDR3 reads TGTGCCAGCAGCTGGGAAGTACAGGGCTTGCCCGGGGAGCTGTTTTTT. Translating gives CASSWEVQGLPGELFF. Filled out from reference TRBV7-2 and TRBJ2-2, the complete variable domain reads GAGVSQSPSNKVTEKGKDVELRCDPISGHTALYWYRQSLGQGLEFLIYFQGNSAPDKSGLPSDRFSAERTGGSVSTLTIQRTQQEDSAVYLCASSWEVQGLPGELFFGEGSRLTVL.

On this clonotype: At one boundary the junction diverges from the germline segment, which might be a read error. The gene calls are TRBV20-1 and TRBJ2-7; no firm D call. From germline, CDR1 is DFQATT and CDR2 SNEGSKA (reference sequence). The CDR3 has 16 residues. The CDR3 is CSARPTRRFSVYERYF. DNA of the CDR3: TGCAGTGCTAGACCTACCCGACGTTTTTCCGTCTACGAGCGGTACTTC.

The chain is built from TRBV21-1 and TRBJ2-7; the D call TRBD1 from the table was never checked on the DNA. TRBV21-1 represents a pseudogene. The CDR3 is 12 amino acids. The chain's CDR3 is CARGQGVYEQYF. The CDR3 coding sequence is TGTGCCAGGGGACAGGGTGTCTACGAGCAGTACTTC.

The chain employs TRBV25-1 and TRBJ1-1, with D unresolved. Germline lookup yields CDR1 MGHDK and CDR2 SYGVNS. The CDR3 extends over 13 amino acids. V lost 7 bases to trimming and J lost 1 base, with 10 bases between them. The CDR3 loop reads CASIKGPNTEAFF. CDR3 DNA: TGTGCCAGCATCAAAGGCCCGAACACTGAAGCTTTCTTT. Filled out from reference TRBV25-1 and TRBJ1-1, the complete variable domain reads EADIYQTPRYLVIGTGKKITLECSQTMGHDKMYWYQQDPGMELHLIHYSYGVNSTEKGDLSSESTVSRIRTEHFPLTLESARPSHTSQYLCASIKGPNTEAFFGQGTRLTVV.

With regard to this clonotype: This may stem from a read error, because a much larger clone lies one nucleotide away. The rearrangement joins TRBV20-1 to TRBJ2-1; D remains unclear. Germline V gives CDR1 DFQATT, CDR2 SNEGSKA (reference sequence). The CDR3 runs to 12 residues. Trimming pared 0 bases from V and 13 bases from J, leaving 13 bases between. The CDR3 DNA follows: TGCAGTGCTAGAGATACCCAGTCCTCCCAGTTCTTC. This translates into CSARDTQSSQFF.

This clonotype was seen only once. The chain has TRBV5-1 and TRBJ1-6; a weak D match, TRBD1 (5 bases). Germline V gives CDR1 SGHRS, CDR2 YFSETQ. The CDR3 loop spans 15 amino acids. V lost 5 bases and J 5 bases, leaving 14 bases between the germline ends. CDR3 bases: TGCGCCAGCAGGGACGGGGCAGACAATAATTCACCCCTCCACTTT. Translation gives CASRDGADNNSPLHF.

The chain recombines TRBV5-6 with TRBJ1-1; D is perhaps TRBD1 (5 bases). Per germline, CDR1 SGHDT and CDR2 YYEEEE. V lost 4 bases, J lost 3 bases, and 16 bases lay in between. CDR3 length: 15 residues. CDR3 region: CASSGQPGTDTEAFF. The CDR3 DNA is TGTGCCAGCAGCGGGCAGCCGGGGACGGACACTGAAGCTTTCTTT.

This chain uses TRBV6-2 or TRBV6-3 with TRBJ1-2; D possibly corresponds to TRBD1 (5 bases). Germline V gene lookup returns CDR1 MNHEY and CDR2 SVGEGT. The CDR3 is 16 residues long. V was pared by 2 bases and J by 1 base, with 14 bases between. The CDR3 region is CASSYESGRINYGYTF. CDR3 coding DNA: TGTGCCAGCAGTTACGAATCGGGACGGATTAACTATGGCTACACCTTC.

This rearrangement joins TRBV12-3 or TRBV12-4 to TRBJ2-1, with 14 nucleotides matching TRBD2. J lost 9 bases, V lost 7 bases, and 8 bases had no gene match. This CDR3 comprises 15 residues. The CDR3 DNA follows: TGTGCCAGCACCCAGACTAGCGGGGGGGTGGGTGAGCAGTTCTTC. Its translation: CASTQTSGGVGEQFF.

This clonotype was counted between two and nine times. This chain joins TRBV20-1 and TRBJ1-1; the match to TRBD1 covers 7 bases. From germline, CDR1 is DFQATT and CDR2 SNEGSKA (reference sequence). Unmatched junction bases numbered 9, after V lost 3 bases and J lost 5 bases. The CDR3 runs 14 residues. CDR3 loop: CSARWGTGETEAFF. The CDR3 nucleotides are TGCAGTGCTAGGTGGGGAACAGGGGAGACTGAAGCTTTCTTT.

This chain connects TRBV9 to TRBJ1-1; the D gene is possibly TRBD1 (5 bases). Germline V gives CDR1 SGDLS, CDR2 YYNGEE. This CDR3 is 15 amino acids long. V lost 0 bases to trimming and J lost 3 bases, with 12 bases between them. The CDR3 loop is CASSVVGDYDTEAFF. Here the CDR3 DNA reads TGTGCCAGCAGCGTAGTGGGGGATTACGACACTGAAGCTTTCTTT.

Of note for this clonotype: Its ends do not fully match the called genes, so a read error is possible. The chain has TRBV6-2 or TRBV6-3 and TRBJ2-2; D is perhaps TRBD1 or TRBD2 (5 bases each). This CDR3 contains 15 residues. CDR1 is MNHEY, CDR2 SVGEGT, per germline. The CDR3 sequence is CASTEGPLYTGELLF. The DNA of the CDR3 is TGTGCCAGCACCGAGGGACCGTTGTACACCGGGGAGCTGTTATTT.

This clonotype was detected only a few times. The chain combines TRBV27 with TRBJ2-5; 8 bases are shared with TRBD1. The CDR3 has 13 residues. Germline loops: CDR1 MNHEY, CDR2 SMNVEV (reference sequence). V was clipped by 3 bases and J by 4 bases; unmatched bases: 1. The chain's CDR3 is CASSFDRGETQYF. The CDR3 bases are TGTGCCAGCAGTTTCGACAGGGGAGAGACCCAGTACTTC.

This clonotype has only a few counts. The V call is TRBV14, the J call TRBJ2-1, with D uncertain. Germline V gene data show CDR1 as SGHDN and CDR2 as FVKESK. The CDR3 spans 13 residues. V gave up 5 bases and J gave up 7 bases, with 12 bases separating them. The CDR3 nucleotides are TGTGCCAGCAGCTACACCTTTGGTAATGAGCAGTTCTTC. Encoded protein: CASSYTFGNEQFF.

The CDR3 coding sequence is TGTGCCAGCAGTTTACGGGGTAATTCACCCCTCCACTTT. Residues: CASSLRGNSPLHF. This chain joins TRBV12-3 or TRBV12-4 and TRBJ1-6; D remains ambiguous. This CDR3 is 13 amino acids long. Trimming removed 2 bases from V and 6 bases from J, with 5 bases in between.

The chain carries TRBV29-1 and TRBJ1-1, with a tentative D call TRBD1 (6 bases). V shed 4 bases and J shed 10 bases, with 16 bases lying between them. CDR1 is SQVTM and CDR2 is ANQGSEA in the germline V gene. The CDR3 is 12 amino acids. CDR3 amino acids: CSVGRGPRGAFF. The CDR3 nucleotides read TGCAGCGTTGGTCGGGGTCCCAGGGGAGCTTTCTTT.

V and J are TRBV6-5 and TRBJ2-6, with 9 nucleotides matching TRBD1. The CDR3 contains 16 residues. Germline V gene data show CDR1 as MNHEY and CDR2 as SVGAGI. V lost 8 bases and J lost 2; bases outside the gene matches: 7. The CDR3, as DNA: TGTGCCAGCGTTACAGGGGGCGCGCCTGGGGCCAACGTCCTGACTTTC. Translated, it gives CASVTGGAPGANVLTF.

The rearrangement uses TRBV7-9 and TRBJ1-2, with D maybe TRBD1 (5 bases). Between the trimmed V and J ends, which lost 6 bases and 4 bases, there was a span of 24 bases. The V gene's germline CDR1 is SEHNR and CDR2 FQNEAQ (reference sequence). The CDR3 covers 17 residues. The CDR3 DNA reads TGTGCCAGCAGACAAAAAATAAAGGGGTACGGCAGCTATGGCTACACCTTC. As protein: CASRQKIKGYGSYGYTF.

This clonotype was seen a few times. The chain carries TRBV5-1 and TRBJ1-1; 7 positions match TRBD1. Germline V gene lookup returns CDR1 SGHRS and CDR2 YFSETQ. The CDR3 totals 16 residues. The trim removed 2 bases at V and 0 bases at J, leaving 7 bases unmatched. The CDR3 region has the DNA TGCGCCAGCAGCTTCCGGGACAGACCTATGAACACTGAAGCTTTCTTT. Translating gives CASSFRDRPMNTEAFF.

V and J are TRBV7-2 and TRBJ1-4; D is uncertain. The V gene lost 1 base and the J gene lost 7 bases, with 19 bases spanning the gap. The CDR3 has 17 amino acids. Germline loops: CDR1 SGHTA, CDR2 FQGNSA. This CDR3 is CASSLGPPTAGSEKLFF. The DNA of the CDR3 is TGTGCCAGCAGCTTAGGCCCGCCAACGGCGGGAAGTGAAAAACTGTTTTTT.

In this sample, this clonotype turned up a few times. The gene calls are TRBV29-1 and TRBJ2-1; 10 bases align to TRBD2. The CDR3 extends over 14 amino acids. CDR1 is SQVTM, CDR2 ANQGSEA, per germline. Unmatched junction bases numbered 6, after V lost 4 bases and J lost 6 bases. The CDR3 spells CSVVASGGPNEQFF. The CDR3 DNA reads TGCAGCGTTGTGGCTAGCGGGGGCCCCAATGAGCAGTTCTTC.

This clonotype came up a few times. CDR3 residues: CASSNHLRGLNEQFF. The CDR3 DNA reads as TGTGCCAGCAGTAATCACCTAAGGGGTTTGAATGAGCAGTTCTTC. The chain recombines TRBV9 with TRBJ2-1; TRBD1 is a possible D gene (5 bases). Per the germline V gene, CDR1 is SGDLS and CDR2 is YYNGEE. The CDR3 consists of 15 residues. V was cut by 5 bases and J by 7 bases, with 19 bases left in between.

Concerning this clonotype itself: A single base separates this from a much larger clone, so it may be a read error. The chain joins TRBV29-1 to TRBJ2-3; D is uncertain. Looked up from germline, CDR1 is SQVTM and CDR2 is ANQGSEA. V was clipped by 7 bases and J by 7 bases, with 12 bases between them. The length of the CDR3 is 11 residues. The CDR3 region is CSGVGMNTQYF. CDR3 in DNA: TGCAGCGGTGTTGGGATGAATACGCAGTATTTT.

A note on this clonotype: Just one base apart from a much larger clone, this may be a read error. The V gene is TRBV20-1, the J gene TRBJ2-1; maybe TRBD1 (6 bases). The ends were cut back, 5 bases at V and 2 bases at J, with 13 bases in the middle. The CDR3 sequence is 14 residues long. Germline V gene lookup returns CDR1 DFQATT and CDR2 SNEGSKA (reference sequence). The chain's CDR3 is CSAGGQKTYNEQFF. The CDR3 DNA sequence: TGCAGTGCTGGAGGACAGAAAACCTACAATGAGCAGTTCTTC.